This TCR beta chain was identified in a study of blood T cell repertoires in COVID-19. Turning to the study itself: Sites across the United States, Italy and Spain contributed samples from acute and convalescent COVID-19. T cells, B-cell-depleted T cells, or PBMCs supplied cDNA or gDNA.

As originally analysed: Estimated nucleated cell counts came from reference gene primer amplification. Only in-frame clones appear in the TCRdb table, and some are missing; sequencing was by immunoSEQ multiplex PCR. The V and J calls and clone size are taken from that table; D and trimming were inferred from the DNA. The sample lists 150,000 to 250,000 clones, approximately 80% seen once, with 6% to 8% in the top ten. The CDR3 runs to 13 residues. Looked up from germline, CDR1 is SGHTS and CDR2 is YDEGEE. Trimming stripped 0 bases from V and 2 bases from J, with 6 bases between. This clonotype was sampled from a human donor with acute or convalescent COVID-19. The donor label of this sample is uncertain. This chain links TRBV5-8 with TRBJ2-7; the D is unclear. Input material: peripheral blood. The CDR3 DNA reads TGTGCCAGCAGCTTGGGAACTCCCTACGAGCAGTACTTC. Amino acids: CASSLGTPYEQYF.